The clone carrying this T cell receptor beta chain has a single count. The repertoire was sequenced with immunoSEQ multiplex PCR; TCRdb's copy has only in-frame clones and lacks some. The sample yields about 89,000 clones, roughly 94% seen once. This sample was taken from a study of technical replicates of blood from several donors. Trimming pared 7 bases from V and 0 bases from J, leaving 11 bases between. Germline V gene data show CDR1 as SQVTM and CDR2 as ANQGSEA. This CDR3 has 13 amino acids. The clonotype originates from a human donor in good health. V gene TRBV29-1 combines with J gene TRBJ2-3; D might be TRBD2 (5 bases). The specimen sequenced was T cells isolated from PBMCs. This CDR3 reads CSGRPGSTDTQYF. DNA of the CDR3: TGCAGCGGGCGGCCGGGGAGCACAGATACGCAGTATTTT.